Each of the 30 T cell receptor beta chains below was sequenced from the same sample in a study of blood T cells in healthy people across ages. For the second PCR, which ran for about 6 to 11 cycles, a sample-barcoded 5' primer and a J-beta primer mix were used. Using its own MiXCR run on the 5' RACE reads, TCRdb lists one record per CDR3 protein. The repertoire consists of 790,000 or so distinct CDR3 sequences, with about 45% occurring once and the leading ten covering 15% to 20%. The material sequenced was blood. The receptors were sampled from an older man in good health.

V is TRBV5-1 and J is TRBJ2-3; TRBD2 agrees at 11 bases. The CDR3 length is 17 residues. V shed 3 bases, J shed 3 bases, and the junction held 9 bases outside the gene matches. In germline, CDR1 is SGHRS, CDR2 YFSETQ. DNA for the CDR3: TGCGCCAGCAGCTCGGCCCTAGCGGGAGGCGTGACAGATACGCAGTATTTT. This gives the protein CASSSALAGGVTDTQYF.

This chain uses TRBV4-1 with TRBJ2-1; D gene unclear. In germline, CDR1 is MGHRA, CDR2 YSYEKL. This CDR3 is built from 13 residues. V was trimmed by 4 bases and J by 5 bases, leaving 9 bases between them. For the CDR3, the DNA is TGCGCCAGCAGCCCCATTTCTAACAATGAGCAGTTCTTC. It codes for CASSPISNNEQFF.

This chain links TRBV6-5 with TRBJ2-3, with a possible D match to TRBD1 (5 bases). CDR1 MNHEY and CDR2 SVGAGI come from the germline V gene. The CDR3 has 16 residues. The germline V and J ends were trimmed by 0 bases and 2 bases, with 12 bases remaining between them. CDR3 nucleotide sequence: TGTGCCAGCAGTTACTCAGGAGCAGGGTTCACAGATACGCAGTATTTT. Protein: CASSYSGAGFTDTQYF.

The rearrangement joins TRBV30 to TRBJ2-7; D call uncertain. Trimming cost V 4 bases and J 6 bases, with 10 bases left between them. Per the germline V gene, CDR1 is GTSNPN and CDR2 is SVGIG (reference sequence). The CDR3 is made up of 11 amino acids. CDR3 region: CAWTGSSEQYF. In DNA, the CDR3 is TGTGCCTGGACAGGTAGCTCCGAGCAGTACTTC.

The chain couples TRBV5-1 to TRBJ2-7; TRBD1 might be the D (5 bases). From germline, CDR1 is SGHRS and CDR2 YFSETQ. Trimming pared 4 bases from V and 7 bases from J, leaving 15 bases between. This CDR3 is 13 amino acids long. CDR3 nucleotide sequence: TGCGCCAGCAGCCTGTACGACAGACGTGAGCAGTACTTC. This encodes CASSLYDRREQYF.

The chain carries TRBV2 and TRBJ2-3, with D perhaps TRBD2 (6 bases). The CDR3 covers 15 residues. Trimming left V 6 bases short and J 2 bases short, with 15 bases between. Per the germline V gene, CDR1 is SNHLY and CDR2 is FYNNEI. In DNA, the CDR3 is TGTGCCAGCAGCGGACTATTGGCCGTCACAGATACGCAGTATTTT. It is translated as CASSGLLAVTDTQYF.

This chain connects TRBV2 to TRBJ1-6, with no clear D. Germline-derived CDR1 and CDR2 are SNHLY and FYNNEI. Trimming removed 0 bases from V and 10 bases from J, with 19 bases in between. This CDR3 is built from 17 residues. CDR3 sequence: CASSEALQSSSDSPLHF. For the CDR3, the DNA is TGTGCCAGCAGTGAAGCGCTTCAGTCTTCCAGTGACTCACCCCTCCACTTT.

The chain is built from TRBV27 and TRBJ2-7, with a tentative D call TRBD2 (6 bases). Trimming stripped 3 bases from V and 0 bases from J, with 12 bases between. The CDR3 is 15 amino acids. Germline V gene data show CDR1 as MNHEY and CDR2 as SMNVEV (reference sequence). The CDR3 is CASSFGGTDSYEQYF. The CDR3 DNA follows: TGTGCCAGCAGTTTTGGCGGGACGGACTCCTACGAGCAGTACTTC.

This clonotype turned up a few times. A junction end diverges from the germline sequence, so it may reflect a read error. This chain connects TRBV25-1 to TRBJ1-4; possibly TRBD1 for D (5 bases). The germline CDR1 and CDR2 sequences are MGHDK and SYGVNS. The CDR3 sequence is 13 residues long. The CDR3 nucleotides are TGTGCCAGCGGTGACAGCGGTCGGGAAAAACTGTTTTTT. It is translated as CASGDSGREKLFF.

The chain is built from TRBV6-5 and TRBJ2-1; maybe TRBD2 (6 bases). V lost 5 bases to trimming and J lost 7 bases, with 18 bases between them. From germline, CDR1 is MNHEY and CDR2 SVGAGI. The CDR3 has 15 amino acids. In nucleotides, the CDR3 is TGTGCCAGCAGTGGACTCCGTCGGGCGGGGAATGAGCAGTTCTTC. Translating gives CASSGLRRAGNEQFF.

The chain joins TRBV5-1 to TRBJ2-7, with 7 bases lining up with TRBD2. The germline V gene has CDR1 SGHRS and CDR2 YFSETQ. V lost 2 bases to trimming and J lost 6 bases; unmatched junction nucleotides: 11. The CDR3 is 15 amino acids. In nucleotides, the CDR3 is TGCGCCAGCAGCTTAGATCACGCGGGAGAAGGCGAGCAGTACTTC. Translated: CASSLDHAGEGEQYF.

This clonotype has a count of ten or more. This sequence joins TRBV5-1 and TRBJ2-1; no firm D call. This CDR3 is built from 12 residues. Germline-derived CDR1 and CDR2 are SGHRS and YFSETQ. The V gene lost 1 base and the J gene lost 8 bases, with 7 bases spanning the gap. The CDR3 DNA is TGCGCCAGCAGCTTGATTCTAGATGAGCAGTTCTTC. Its protein product is CASSLILDEQFF. Full variable domain (missing parts from reference TRBV5-1 and TRBJ2-1): KAGVTQTPRYLIKTRGQQVTLSCSPISGHRSVSWYQQTPGQGLQFLFEYFSETQRNKGNFPGRFSGRQFSNSRSEMNVSTLELGDSALYLCASSLILDEQFFGPGTRLTVL.

The sample holds a few counts of this clonotype. This chain joins TRBV29-1 and TRBJ1-4, with TRBD1 identical over 12 bases. The CDR3 is 15 amino acids. Germline V gene lookup returns CDR1 SQVTM and CDR2 ANQGSEA. V was clipped by 2 bases and J by 8 bases; unmatched bases: 6. Written as DNA, the CDR3 is TGCAGCGTTGAAAGGCCGGGACAGGGGGCAGAAAAACTGTTTTTT. Its translation: CSVERPGQGAEKLFF.

The table lists this clonotype with a few counts. This sequence joins TRBV2 and TRBJ2-7; TRBD1 agrees at 8 bases. The V and J ends lost 1 base and 1 base, in that order; junction bases with no gene match: 3. The CDR3 runs to 15 residues. Germline V CDR1 and CDR2: SNHLY, FYNNEI. CDR3 in DNA: TGTGCCAGCAGTGAAGGGGACAGGCGTTCCTACGAGCAGTACTTC. It encodes CASSEGDRRSYEQYF. The variable domain in full, with the rest retrieved from reference TRBV2 and TRBJ2-7, is EPEVTQTPSHQVTQMGQEVILRCVPISNHLYFYWYRQILGQKVEFLVSFYNNEISEKSEIFDDQFSVERPDGSNFTLKIRSTKLEDSAMYFCASSEGDRRSYEQYFGPGTRLTVT.

This clonotype appeared many times. This chain joins TRBV29-1 and TRBJ2-1; 10 bases fit TRBD1. Germline V gene data show CDR1 as SQVTM and CDR2 as ANQGSEA. This CDR3 is 15 amino acids long. V dropped 4 bases and J dropped 3; count of bases not matched to a gene: 6. CDR3 bases: TGCAGCGTTGGAGACAGGGGGCTTGACTACAATGAGCAGTTCTTC. Protein sequence: CSVGDRGLDYNEQFF.

V gene TRBV20-1 combines with J gene TRBJ2-7; D call uncertain. Trimming removed 4 bases at V and 2 bases at J, with 15 bases between. Germline loops: CDR1 DFQATT, CDR2 SNEGSKA (reference sequence). The CDR3 is 14 amino acids. CDR3 sequence: CSATPRASTYEQYF. The CDR3 nucleotides read TGCAGTGCTACCCCCCGAGCGTCAACCTACGAGCAGTACTTC.

The gene calls are TRBV28 and TRBJ2-1; 13 bases map to TRBD2. CDR3 size: 18 residues. The V gene's germline CDR1 is MDHEN and CDR2 SYDVKM. The J segment lost 7 bases and the V segment lost 4 bases, leaving 13 bases of the junction unmatched. The CDR3 protein is CASSSQVSGLAGNNEQFF. In DNA form, the CDR3 reads TGTGCCAGCAGTTCACAGGTTTCGGGACTAGCGGGAAATAATGAGCAGTTCTTC.

About this clonotype itself: The DNA is left out, because the CDR3 cannot be placed on it with certainty; the CDR3 is given as TCRdb lists it. This sequence joins TRBV6-5 and TRBJ2-7. Including both end residues, the CDR3 is 14 amino acids long. Looked up from germline, CDR1 is MNHEY and CDR2 is SVGAGI. The CDR3 protein is CAAQQYFGAYEQYF.

There are a few counts of this clonotype. The chain has TRBV5-1 and TRBJ1-2; 8 positions match TRBD1. In germline, CDR1 is SGHRS, CDR2 YFSETQ. J lost 1 base, V lost 2 bases, and 4 bases had no gene match. The CDR3 covers 15 residues. The chain's CDR3 is CASSFGTGVNYGYTF. DNA for the CDR3: TGCGCCAGCAGCTTTGGGACAGGAGTTAACTATGGCTACACCTTC. Complete variable domain (other parts from reference TRBV5-1 and TRBJ1-2): KAGVTQTPRYLIKTRGQQVTLSCSPISGHRSVSWYQQTPGQGLQFLFEYFSETQRNKGNFPGRFSGRQFSNSRSEMNVSTLELGDSALYLCASSFGTGVNYGYTFGSGTRLTVV.

This clonotype was picked up a small number of times. V is TRBV20-1 and J is TRBJ1-4, with 8 bases that match TRBD1. Germline CDR1 DFQATT, CDR2 SNEGSKA (reference sequence). Germline trimming cut 6 bases from V and 8 bases from J; bases unmatched to any gene: 2. There are 11 residues in the CDR3. This CDR3 reads CSARTGEKLFF. DNA for the CDR3: TGCAGTGCCAGGACAGGGGAAAAACTGTTTTTT.

This chain joins TRBV29-1 and TRBJ2-4; D gene uncertain. V gave up 5 bases and J gave up 0 bases, with 8 bases separating them. Germline CDR1 SQVTM, CDR2 ANQGSEA. The CDR3 runs to 13 residues. The CDR3 is CSVSSVAKNIQYF. In nucleotides, the CDR3 is TGCAGCGTTAGTTCAGTAGCCAAAAACATTCAGTACTTC.

CDR3 sequence (DNA): TGTGCCAGCAGCGTGGGACAGAGGGAGACCCAGTTCTTC. It specifies CASSVGQRETQFF. The chain has TRBV7-2 and TRBJ2-1; 7 positions match TRBD1. Germline CDR1 and CDR2: SGHTA and FQGNSA. The CDR3 runs 13 residues. J lost 13 bases, V lost 5 bases, and 11 bases had no gene match.

The chain is built from TRBV20-1 and TRBJ2-3; no reliable D call. V dropped 6 bases and J dropped 9 bases, with 16 bases sitting between them. Germline V gene lookup returns CDR1 DFQATT and CDR2 SNEGSKA (reference sequence). The CDR3 contains 12 residues. Here the CDR3 reads CSADPKGFTQYF. In nucleotides, the CDR3 is TGCAGTGCCGATCCGAAGGGATTCACGCAGTATTTT.

The chain employs TRBV7-2 and TRBJ2-7; 8 nucleotides match TRBD1. V lost 4 bases to trimming and J lost 5 bases; unmatched junction nucleotides: 7. CDR1 SGHTA and CDR2 FQGNSA come from the germline V gene. This CDR3 contains 14 residues. This chain's CDR3 is CASSSRQGSHEQYF. CDR3 in DNA: TGTGCCAGCAGCTCAAGACAGGGGTCCCACGAGCAGTACTTC.

The rearrangement uses TRBV29-1 and TRBJ1-2, with 9 bases fitting TRBD1. With V trimmed by 3 bases and J by 3 bases, 11 bases remained unmatched. This CDR3 comprises 16 residues. Germline V gives CDR1 SQVTM, CDR2 ANQGSEA. The CDR3 coding sequence is TGCAGCGTTGACCCCAAACTACAGGGGGCGGACTATGGCTACACCTTC. This encodes CSVDPKLQGADYGYTF.

The chain is built from TRBV10-3 and TRBJ1-2, with TRBD1 as a possible D gene (5 bases). V lost 4 bases, J lost 6 bases, and 12 bases lay in between. This CDR3 has 13 amino acids. Germline V CDR1 and CDR2: ENHRY, SYGVKD. CDR3 protein: CAISVQGDHGYTF. The DNA of the CDR3 is TGTGCCATCAGTGTCCAGGGCGATCATGGCTACACCTTC.

This clonotype was seen a few times. This rearrangement joins TRBV20-1 to TRBJ2-1, with D possibly being TRBD2 (5 bases). The V and J ends lost 8 bases and 7 bases respectively, with 15 bases between them. Germline V gives CDR1 DFQATT, CDR2 SNEGSKA (reference sequence). CDR3 length equals 12 residues. CDR3 loop: CSSAGLGNEQFF. In nucleotides, the CDR3 is TGCAGTTCGGCGGGCCTTGGGAATGAGCAGTTCTTC.

The rearrangement links TRBV20-1 to TRBJ2-3, with D perhaps TRBD2 (6 bases). CDR1 DFQATT and CDR2 SNEGSKA come from the germline V gene (reference sequence). This CDR3 spans 14 amino acids. V lost 3 bases to trimming and J lost 2 bases, with 12 bases between them. Here the CDR3 reads CSARASEYTDTQYF. In DNA form, the CDR3 reads TGCAGTGCTAGGGCTAGCGAGTACACAGATACGCAGTATTTT.

This clonotype was recorded at least ten times. At one boundary the junction diverges from the germline segment, which might be a read error. This chain uses TRBV5-1 with TRBJ2-7; 11 bases are shared with TRBD2. Germline assignment: CDR1 SGHRS and CDR2 YFSETQ. CDR3 size: 12 residues. CDR3 sequence reads: CASSLAGGEQYF. CDR3 sequence (DNA): TGTGCCAGCAGCTTAGCGGGAGGGGAGCAGTACTTC.

This clonotype was counted only a few times. The gene calls are TRBV7-2 and TRBJ2-3, with 9 bases identical to TRBD1. CDR1 and CDR2 (germline): SGHTA, FQGNSA. CDR3 size: 16 residues. V dropped 2 bases and J dropped 0; count of bases not matched to a gene: 3. CDR3 nucleotide sequence: TGTGCCAGCAGCTTACTAACAGGGGGCAGCACAGATACGCAGTATTTT. This encodes CASSLLTGGSTDTQYF.